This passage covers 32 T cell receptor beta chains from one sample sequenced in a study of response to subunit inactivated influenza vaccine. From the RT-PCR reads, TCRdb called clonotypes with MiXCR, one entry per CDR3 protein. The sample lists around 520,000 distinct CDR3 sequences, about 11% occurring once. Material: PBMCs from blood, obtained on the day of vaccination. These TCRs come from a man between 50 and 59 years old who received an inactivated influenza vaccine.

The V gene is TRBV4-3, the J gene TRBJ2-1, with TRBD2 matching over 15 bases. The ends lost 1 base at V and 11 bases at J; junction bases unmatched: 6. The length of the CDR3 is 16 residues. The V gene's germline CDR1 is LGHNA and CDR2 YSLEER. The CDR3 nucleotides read TGCGCCAGCAGCCAAGCTTGGGGACTAGCGGGAGGCCAGCAGTTCTTC. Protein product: CASSQAWGLAGGQQFF.

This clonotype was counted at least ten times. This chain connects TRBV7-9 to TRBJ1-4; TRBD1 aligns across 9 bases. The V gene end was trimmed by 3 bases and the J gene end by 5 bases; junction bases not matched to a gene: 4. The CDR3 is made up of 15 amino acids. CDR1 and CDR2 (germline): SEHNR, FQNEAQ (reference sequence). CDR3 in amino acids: CASSFGQGINEKLFF. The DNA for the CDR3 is TGTGCCAGCAGCTTCGGACAGGGGATCAATGAAAAACTGTTTTTT.

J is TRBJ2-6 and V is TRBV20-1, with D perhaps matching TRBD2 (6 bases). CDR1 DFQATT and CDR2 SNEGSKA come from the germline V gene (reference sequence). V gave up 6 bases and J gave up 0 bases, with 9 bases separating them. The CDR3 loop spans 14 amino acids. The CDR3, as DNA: TGCAGTGCCCGGGACTCCTCTGGGGCCAACGTCCTGACTTTC. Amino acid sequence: CSARDSSGANVLTF.

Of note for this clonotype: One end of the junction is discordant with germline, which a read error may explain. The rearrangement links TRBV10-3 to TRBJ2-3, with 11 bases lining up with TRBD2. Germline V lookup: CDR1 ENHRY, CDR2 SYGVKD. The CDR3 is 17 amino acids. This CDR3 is CAISVVKTSGVKDTQYF. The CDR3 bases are TGTGCCATCAGTGTAGTAAAGACTAGCGGGGTCAAAGATACACAGTATTTT.

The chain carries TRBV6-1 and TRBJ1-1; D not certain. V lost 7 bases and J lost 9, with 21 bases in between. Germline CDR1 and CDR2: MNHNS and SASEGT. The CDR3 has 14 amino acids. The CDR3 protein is CASTPFGLFGQAFF. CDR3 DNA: TGTGCCAGCACCCCATTCGGATTGTTCGGGCAAGCTTTCTTT.

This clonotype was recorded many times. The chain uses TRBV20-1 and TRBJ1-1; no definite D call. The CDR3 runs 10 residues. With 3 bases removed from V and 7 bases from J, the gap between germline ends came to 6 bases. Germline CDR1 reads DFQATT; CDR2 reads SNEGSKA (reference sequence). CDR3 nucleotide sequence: TGCAGTGCTAGCAGACGTGAAGCTTTCTTT. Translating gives CSASRREAFF.

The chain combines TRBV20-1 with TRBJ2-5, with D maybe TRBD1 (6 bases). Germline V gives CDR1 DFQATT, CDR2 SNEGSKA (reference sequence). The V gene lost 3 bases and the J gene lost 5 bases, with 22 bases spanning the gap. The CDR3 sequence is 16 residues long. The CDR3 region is CSASGDTYWGWETQYF. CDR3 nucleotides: TGCAGTGCTAGTGGGGACACGTATTGGGGATGGGAGACCCAGTACTTC.

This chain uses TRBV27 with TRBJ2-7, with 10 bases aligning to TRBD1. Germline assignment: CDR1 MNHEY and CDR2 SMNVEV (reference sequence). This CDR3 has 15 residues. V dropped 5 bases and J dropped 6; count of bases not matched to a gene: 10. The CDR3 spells CASSHGTGADGEQYF. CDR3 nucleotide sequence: TGTGCCAGCAGTCACGGGACAGGGGCCGATGGCGAGCAGTACTTC.

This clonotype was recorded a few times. CDR3: CSATPLPGGEQYF. CDR3 nucleotide sequence: TGCAGTGCCACCCCCCTCCCGGGGGGGGAGCAGTACTTC. This chain joins TRBV20-1 and TRBJ2-7, with TRBD2 identical over 8 bases. V dropped 6 bases and J dropped 7; count of bases not matched to a gene: 11. Germline V gene lookup returns CDR1 DFQATT and CDR2 SNEGSKA (reference sequence). There are 13 residues in the CDR3.

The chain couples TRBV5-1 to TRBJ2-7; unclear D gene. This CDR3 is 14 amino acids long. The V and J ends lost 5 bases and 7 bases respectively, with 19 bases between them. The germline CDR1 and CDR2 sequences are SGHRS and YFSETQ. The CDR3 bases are TGCGCCAGCAGTCCCGACACACCCAGTGGGGAGCAGTACTTC. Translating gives CASSPDTPSGEQYF.

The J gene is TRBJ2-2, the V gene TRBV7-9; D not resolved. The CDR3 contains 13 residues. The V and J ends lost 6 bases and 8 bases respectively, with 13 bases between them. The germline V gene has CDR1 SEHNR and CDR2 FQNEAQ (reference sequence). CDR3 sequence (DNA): TGTGCCAGCAGTTTACTATTGTCTGGGGAGCTGTTTTTT. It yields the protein CASSLLLSGELFF.

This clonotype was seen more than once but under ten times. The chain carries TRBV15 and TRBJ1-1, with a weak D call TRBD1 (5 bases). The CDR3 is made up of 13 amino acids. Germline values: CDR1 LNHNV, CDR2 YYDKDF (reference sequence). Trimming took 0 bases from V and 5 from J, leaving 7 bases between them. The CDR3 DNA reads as TGTGCCACCAGCAGAGATAAGGGGACTGAAGCTTTCTTT. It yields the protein CATSRDKGTEAFF.

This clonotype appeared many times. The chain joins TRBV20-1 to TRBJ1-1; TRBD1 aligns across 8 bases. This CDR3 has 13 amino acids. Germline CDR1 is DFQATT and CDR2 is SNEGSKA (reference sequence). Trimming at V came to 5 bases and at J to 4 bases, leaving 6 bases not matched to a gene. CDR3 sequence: CSAQTGGPTEAFF. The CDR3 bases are TGCAGTGCTCAAACAGGGGGTCCCACTGAAGCTTTCTTT.

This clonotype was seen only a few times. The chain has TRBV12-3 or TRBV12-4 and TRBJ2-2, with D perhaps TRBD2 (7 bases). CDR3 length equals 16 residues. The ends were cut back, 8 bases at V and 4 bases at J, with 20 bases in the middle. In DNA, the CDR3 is TGTGCCAGCTCATACAGGGCCCCGGGGGGCACCGGGGAGCTGTTTTTT. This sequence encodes CASSYRAPGGTGELFF.

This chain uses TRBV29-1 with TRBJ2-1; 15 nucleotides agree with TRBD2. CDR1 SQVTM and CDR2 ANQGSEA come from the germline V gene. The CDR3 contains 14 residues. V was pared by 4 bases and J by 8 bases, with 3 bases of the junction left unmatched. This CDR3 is CSVARTSGGDEQFF. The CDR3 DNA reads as TGCAGCGTTGCTAGGACTAGCGGGGGGGATGAGCAGTTCTTC.

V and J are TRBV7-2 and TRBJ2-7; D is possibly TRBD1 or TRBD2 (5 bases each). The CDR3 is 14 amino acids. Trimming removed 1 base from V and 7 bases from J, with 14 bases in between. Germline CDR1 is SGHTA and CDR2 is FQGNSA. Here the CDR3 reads CASSLEGPWNEQYF. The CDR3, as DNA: TGTGCCAGCAGCTTAGAGGGACCCTGGAATGAGCAGTACTTC.

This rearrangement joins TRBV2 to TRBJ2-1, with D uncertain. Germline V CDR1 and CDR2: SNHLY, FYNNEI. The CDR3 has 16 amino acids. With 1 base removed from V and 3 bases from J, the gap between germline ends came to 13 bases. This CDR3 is CASSEEITQYYNEQFF. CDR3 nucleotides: TGTGCCAGCAGTGAAGAAATCACCCAGTACTACAATGAGCAGTTCTTC.

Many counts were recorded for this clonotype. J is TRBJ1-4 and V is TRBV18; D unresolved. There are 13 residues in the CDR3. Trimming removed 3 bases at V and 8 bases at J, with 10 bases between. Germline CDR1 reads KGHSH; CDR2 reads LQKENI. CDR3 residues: CASSPGIREKLFF. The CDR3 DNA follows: TGTGCCAGCTCACCGGGGATTCGAGAAAAACTGTTTTTT.

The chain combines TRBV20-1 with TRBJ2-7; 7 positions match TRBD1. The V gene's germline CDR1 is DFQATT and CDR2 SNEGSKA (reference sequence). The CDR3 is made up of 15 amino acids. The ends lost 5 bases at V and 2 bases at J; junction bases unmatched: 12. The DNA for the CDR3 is TGCAGTGCTGCCTCCGCCCCCGGACAGGCCTACGAGCAGTACTTC. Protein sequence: CSAASAPGQAYEQYF.

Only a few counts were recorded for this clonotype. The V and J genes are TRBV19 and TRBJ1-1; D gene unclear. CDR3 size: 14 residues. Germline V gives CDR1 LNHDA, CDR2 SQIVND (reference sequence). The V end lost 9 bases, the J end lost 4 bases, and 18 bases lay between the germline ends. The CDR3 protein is CASNIPRRSTEAFF. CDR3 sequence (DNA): TGTGCCAGCAACATTCCGAGGCGGAGCACTGAAGCTTTCTTT.

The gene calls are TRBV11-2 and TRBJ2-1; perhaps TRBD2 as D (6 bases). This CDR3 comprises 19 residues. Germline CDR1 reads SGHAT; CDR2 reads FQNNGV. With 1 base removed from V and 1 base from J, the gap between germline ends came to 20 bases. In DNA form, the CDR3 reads TGTGCCAGCAGCTTAGTTTTTTCGCAGGGAGGTTTTTCCTACAATGAGCAGTTCTTC. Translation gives CASSLVFSQGGFSYNEQFF.

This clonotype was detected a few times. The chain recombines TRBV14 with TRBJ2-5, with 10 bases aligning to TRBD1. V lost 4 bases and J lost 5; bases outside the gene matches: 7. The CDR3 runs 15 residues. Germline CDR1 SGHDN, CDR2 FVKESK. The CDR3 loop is CASSRWTGGVETQYF. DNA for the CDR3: TGTGCCAGCAGCCGTTGGACAGGGGGGGTGGAGACCCAGTACTTC.

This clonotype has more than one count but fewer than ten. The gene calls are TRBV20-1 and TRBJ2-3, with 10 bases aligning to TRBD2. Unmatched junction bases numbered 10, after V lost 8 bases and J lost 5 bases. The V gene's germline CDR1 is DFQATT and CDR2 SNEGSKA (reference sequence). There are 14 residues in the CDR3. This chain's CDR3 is CSSTSGNLRDTQYF. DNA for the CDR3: TGCAGTTCAACTAGCGGGAACCTGCGAGATACGCAGTATTTT.

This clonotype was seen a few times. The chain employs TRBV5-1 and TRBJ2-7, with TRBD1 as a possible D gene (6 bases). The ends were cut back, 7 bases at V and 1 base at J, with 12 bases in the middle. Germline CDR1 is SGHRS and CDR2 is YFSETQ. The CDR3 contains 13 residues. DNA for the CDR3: TGCGCCAGCCGATCGACAGGATCCTACGAGCAGTACTTC. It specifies CASRSTGSYEQYF.

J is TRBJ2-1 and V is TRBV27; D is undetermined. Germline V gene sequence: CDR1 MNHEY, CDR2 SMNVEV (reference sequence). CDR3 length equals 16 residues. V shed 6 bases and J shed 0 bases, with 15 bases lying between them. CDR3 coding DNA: TGTGCCAGCAGCCTCAACGCAAAGTCCTCCTACAATGAGCAGTTCTTC. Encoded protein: CASSLNAKSSYNEQFF.

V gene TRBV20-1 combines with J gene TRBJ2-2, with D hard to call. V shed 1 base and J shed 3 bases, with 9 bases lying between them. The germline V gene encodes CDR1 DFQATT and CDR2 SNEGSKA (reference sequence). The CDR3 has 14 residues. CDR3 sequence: CSARGGSHTGELFF. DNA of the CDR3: TGCAGTGCTAGAGGAGGCAGCCACACCGGGGAGCTGTTTTTT.

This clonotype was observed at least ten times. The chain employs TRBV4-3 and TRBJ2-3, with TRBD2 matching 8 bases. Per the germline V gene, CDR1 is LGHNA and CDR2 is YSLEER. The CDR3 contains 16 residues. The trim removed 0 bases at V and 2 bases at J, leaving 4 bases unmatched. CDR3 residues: CASSQDAGRATDTQYF. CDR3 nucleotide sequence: TGCGCCAGCAGCCAAGACGCCGGGAGGGCCACAGATACGCAGTATTTT.

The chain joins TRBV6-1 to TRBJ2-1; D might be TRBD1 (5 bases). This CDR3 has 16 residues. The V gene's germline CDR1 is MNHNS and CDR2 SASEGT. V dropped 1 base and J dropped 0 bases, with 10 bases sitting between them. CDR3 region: CASSEDHRSSYNEQFF. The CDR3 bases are TGTGCCAGCAGTGAAGACCACAGGTCCTCCTACAATGAGCAGTTCTTC.

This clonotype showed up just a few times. Here the CDR3 reads CASSFPLLGGEQYF. In nucleotides, the CDR3 is TGTGCCAGCAGTTTCCCATTACTAGGCGGCGAGCAGTACTTC. The chain combines TRBV28 with TRBJ2-7, with D tentatively TRBD2 (5 bases). The V gene's germline CDR1 is MDHEN and CDR2 SYDVKM. V lost 3 bases and J lost 6, with 15 bases in between. The CDR3 spans 14 residues.

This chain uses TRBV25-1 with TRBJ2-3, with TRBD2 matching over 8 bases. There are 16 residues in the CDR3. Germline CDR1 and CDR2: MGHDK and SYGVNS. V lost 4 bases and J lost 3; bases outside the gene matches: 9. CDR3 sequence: CASSAPGSGGTDTQYF. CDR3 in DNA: TGTGCCAGCAGTGCCCCGGGGAGCGGGGGTACAGATACGCAGTATTTT.

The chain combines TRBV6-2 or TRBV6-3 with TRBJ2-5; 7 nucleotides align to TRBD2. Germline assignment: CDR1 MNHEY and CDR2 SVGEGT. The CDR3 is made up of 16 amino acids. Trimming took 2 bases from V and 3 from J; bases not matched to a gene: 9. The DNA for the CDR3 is TGTGCCAGCAGTTACCGGGCCGGGACTACTGAAGAGACCCAGTACTTC. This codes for CASSYRAGTTEETQYF.

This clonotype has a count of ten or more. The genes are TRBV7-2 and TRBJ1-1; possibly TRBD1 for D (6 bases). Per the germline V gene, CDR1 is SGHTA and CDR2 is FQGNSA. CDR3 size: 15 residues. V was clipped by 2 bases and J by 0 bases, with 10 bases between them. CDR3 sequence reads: CASSLSRGVNTEAFF. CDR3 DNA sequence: TGTGCCAGCAGCTTATCGAGGGGGGTGAACACTGAAGCTTTCTTT.